These 11 T cell receptor beta chains originate from one sample sequenced in a study of molecular identifiers for immune sequencing clone quantification. TCRdb reanalysed the PCR reads using MiXCR and keeps one entry per CDR3 protein. Here the sample spans more than 450,000 distinct CDR3 sequences, about 25% being singletons. The sequenced material came from naive CD8+ T cells from blood, with Jurkat cell RNA spiked in. As for subset: FACS-sorted CD8+CD4-CCR7+CD45RA+ naive T cells. The receptors were gathered from a human donor in good health. Some libraries in this study had Jurkat cell RNA spiked in.

The genes are TRBV3-1 and TRBJ2-5; 15 nucleotides match TRBD2. The CDR3 extends over 19 amino acids. The germline CDR1 and CDR2 sequences are LGHDT and YNNKEL (reference sequence). Trimming removed 0 bases from V and 1 base from J; junction bases left unmatched: 6. CDR3 sequence (DNA): TGTGCCAGCAGCCAAGACCCGGGACTAGCGGGAGGCTTCCAAGAGACCCAGTACTTC. This codes for CASSQDPGLAGGFQETQYF.

A note on this clonotype: A much larger clone lies one base from this, so it may be a read error. V is TRBV4-3 and J is TRBJ1-4, with D unresolved. The CDR3 is 14 amino acids. Germline V gene data show CDR1 as LGHNA and CDR2 as YSLEER. The CDR3 reads CASSQPRTGENLFF. The CDR3 DNA reads TGCGCCAGCAGCCAGCCTAGGACTGGGGAAAACCTGTTTTTT.

Many counts were recorded for this clonotype. This chain links TRBV4-1 with TRBJ1-4; no definite D call. The germline V and J ends were trimmed by 1 base and 0 bases, with 6 bases remaining between them. CDR1 MGHRA and CDR2 YSYEKL come from the germline V gene. The CDR3 has 15 residues. The CDR3 DNA is TGCGCCAGCAGCCAAGGTCGAGCAACTAATGAAAAACTGTTTTTT. Its protein product is CASSQGRATNEKLFF.

This clonotype was recorded a few times. This chain uses TRBV7-2 with TRBJ2-7, with TRBD1 identical over 8 bases. CDR1 is SGHTA and CDR2 is FQGNSA in the germline V gene. The V segment lost 1 base and the J segment 2 bases; nucleotides outside the gene matches: 4. The CDR3 covers 15 residues. DNA of the CDR3: TGTGCCAGCAGCTTAGGGAGGACAGGGACCTACGAGCAGTACTTC. It is translated as CASSLGRTGTYEQYF.

There are a few counts of this clonotype. The V and J genes are TRBV5-6 and TRBJ2-1; D unclear. The ends were cut back, 4 bases at V and 0 bases at J, with 17 bases in the middle. Germline V lookup: CDR1 SGHDT, CDR2 YYEEEE. The CDR3 extends over 17 amino acids. The CDR3 protein is CASSPTPLSSSYNEQFF. The CDR3 nucleotides read TGTGCCAGCAGCCCAACACCATTATCTAGCTCCTACAATGAGCAGTTCTTC.

The sample holds a few counts of this clonotype. The chain has TRBV28 and TRBJ2-5; 7 bases map to TRBD2. CDR1 and CDR2 (germline): MDHEN, SYDVKM. The trim removed 1 base at V and 4 bases at J, leaving 6 bases unmatched. The CDR3 sequence is 15 residues long. Here the CDR3 reads CASSLYREAPETQYF. CDR3 sequence (DNA): TGTGCCAGCAGTTTATACCGGGAGGCCCCAGAGACCCAGTACTTC.

This clonotype was seen only a few times. This chain connects TRBV10-3 to TRBJ2-3, with 8 bases identical to TRBD2. CDR3 size: 16 residues. Germline-derived CDR1 and CDR2 are ENHRY and SYGVKD. Trimming removed 0 bases from V and 5 bases from J; junction bases left unmatched: 7. In DNA, the CDR3 is TGTGCCATCAGTGAGTCGAGCGGGGGTAGGGAAGATACGCAGTATTTT. It translates to CAISESSGGREDTQYF.

The chain combines TRBV6-5 with TRBJ2-1, with TRBD2 matching over 10 bases. Germline CDR1 reads MNHEY; CDR2 reads SVGAGI. This CDR3 spans 15 amino acids. The junction had 4 bases not matched to a gene; V was cut back by 6 bases and J by 2 bases. The CDR3 loop reads CASRPLAGAYNEQFF. CDR3 in DNA: TGTGCCAGCAGGCCTCTAGCGGGGGCCTACAATGAGCAGTTCTTC.

V usage is TRBV29-1 and J usage is TRBJ2-1, with 8 bases fitting TRBD1. CDR3 length: 12 amino acids. Unmatched junction bases numbered 5, after V lost 3 bases and J lost 10 bases. Germline lookup yields CDR1 SQVTM and CDR2 ANQGSEA. The CDR3 nucleotides read TGCAGCGTTGAGGCAGGGGGCGGCGAGCAGTTCTTC. This codes for CSVEAGGGEQFF.

This chain joins TRBV4-3 and TRBJ1-4; 7 bases line up with TRBD1. Trimming cost V 4 bases and J 2 bases; bases outside gene matches: 7. The CDR3 contains 16 residues. Germline lookup yields CDR1 LGHNA and CDR2 YSLEER. DNA for the CDR3: TGCGCCAGCAGCCGAGACAGGGTATCGACTAATGAAAAACTGTTTTTT. This codes for CASSRDRVSTNEKLFF.

Written as DNA, the CDR3 is TGTGCCAGCAGCTTAGTAACAGGGGGCTTCTACAATGAGCAGTTCTTC. Its translation: CASSLVTGGFYNEQFF. V and J are TRBV7-9 and TRBJ2-1; 9 bases agree with TRBD1. The CDR3 consists of 16 residues. V shed 1 base and J 3 bases; nucleotides not matched to a gene: 4. CDR1 is SEHNR and CDR2 is FQNEAQ in the germline V gene (reference sequence).